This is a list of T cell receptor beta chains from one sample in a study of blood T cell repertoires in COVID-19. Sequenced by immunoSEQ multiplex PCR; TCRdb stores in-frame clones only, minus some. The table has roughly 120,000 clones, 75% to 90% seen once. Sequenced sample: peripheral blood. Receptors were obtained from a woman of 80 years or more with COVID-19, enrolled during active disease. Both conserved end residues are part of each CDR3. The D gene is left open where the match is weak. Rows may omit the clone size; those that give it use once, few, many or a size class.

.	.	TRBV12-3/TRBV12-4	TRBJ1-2	CASSLGRNYGYTF	TGTGCCAGCAGTTTGGGCAGGAACTATGGCTACACCTTC
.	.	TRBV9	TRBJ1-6	CASSDPRQPDNSPLHF	TGTGCCAGCAGCGACCCTAGACAGCCAGATAATTCACCCCTCCACTTT
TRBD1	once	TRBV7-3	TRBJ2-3	CASRGTASTDTQYF	TGTGCCAGCAGAGGGACAGCTAGCACAGATACGCAGTATTTT
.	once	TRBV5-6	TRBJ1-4	CASSLEATNEKLFF	TGTGCCAGCAGCCTAGAGGCAACTAATGAAAAACTGTTTTTT
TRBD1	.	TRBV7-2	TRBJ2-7	CASSLDWDRVGYEQYF	TGTGCCAGCAGCTTGGACTGGGACAGGGTAGGCTACGAGCAGTACTTC
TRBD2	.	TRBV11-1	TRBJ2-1	CASSLASLAGGGNEQFF	TGTGCCAGCAGCTTAGCTTCACTAGCGGGAGGGGGGAATGAGCAGTTCTTC
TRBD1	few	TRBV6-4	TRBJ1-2	CASRARDRDGYGYTF	TGTGCCAGTAGGGCGCGGGACAGGGACGGATATGGCTACACCTTC
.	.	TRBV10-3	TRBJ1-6	CAISDPGGTYNSPLHF	TGTGCCATCAGTGACCCTGGCGGAACCTATAATTCACCCCTCCACTTT
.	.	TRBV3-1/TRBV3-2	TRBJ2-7	CASSQAGSSYEQYF	TGTGCCAGCAGCCAAGCGGGTAGCTCCTACGAGCAGTACTTC
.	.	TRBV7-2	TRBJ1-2	CASSLAPGMAMSGYTF	TGTGCCAGCAGCTTAGCCCCAGGGATGGCGATGTCTGGCTACACCTTC
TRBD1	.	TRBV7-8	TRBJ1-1	CASSSGQGPRTEAFF	TGTGCCAGCAGCAGCGGACAGGGTCCAAGGACTGAAGCTTTCTTT
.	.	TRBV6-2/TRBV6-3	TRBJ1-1	CASSGGGYRNTEAFF	TGTGCCAGCAGTGGGGGGGGATATCGGAACACTGAAGCTTTCTTT
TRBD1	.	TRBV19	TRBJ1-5	CASGTGGSWNQPQHF	TGTGCCAGTGGAACAGGGGGCAGTTGGAATCAGCCCCAGCATTTT
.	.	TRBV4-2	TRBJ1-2	CAGSHRGAAGLAGYTF	TGTGCCGGCAGCCACCGTGGGGCAGCGGGGTTGGCCGGCTACACCTTC
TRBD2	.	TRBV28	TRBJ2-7	CASSLTGTSFGGSYEQYF	TGTGCCAGCAGTTTGACCGGGACTAGCTTTGGCGGGTCTTACGAGCAGTACTTC
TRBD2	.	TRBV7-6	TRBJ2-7	CASSSTSGYEQYF	TGTGCCAGCAGCTCGACTAGCGGATACGAGCAGTACTTC
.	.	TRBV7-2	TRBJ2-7	CASSLVDRPGVDEQYF	TGTGCCAGCAGCTTAGTCGATCGGCCGGGGGTGGACGAGCAGTACTTC
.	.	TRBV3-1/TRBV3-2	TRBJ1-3	CASSQVRGNTIYF	TGTGCCAGCAGCCAAGTCCGAGGGAACACCATATATTTT
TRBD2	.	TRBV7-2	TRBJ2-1	CASSLEPSGYNEQFF	TGTGCCAGCAGCTTAGAGCCTAGCGGGTACAATGAGCAGTTCTTC
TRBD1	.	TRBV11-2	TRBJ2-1	CASSHRTGGAYNEQFF	TGTGCCAGCAGCCACAGGACAGGGGGCGCTTACAATGAGCAGTTCTTC
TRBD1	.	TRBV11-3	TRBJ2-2	CASSPGQGALGELFF	TGTGCCAGCAGCCCGGGACAGGGGGCTTTAGGGGAGCTGTTTTTT
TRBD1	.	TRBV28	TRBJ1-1	CASSETGGGATEAFF	TGTGCCAGCAGTGAGACAGGGGGCGGGGCGACTGAAGCTTTCTTT
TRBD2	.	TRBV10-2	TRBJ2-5	CASSESSSGIGATQYF	TGCGCCAGCAGTGAGTCGAGTAGCGGGATTGGGGCGACCCAGTACTTC
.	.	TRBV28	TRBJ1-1	CASSLSGERTEAFF	TGTGCCAGCAGTTTAAGCGGGGAGAGGACTGAAGCTTTCTTT
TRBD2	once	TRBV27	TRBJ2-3	CASSLGLAGITDTQYF	TGTGCCAGCAGTTTAGGCCTAGCGGGCATCACAGATACGCAGTATTTT